This T cell receptor (beta chain) was found in a study of Graves' ophthalmopathy and Graves' hyperthyroidism (dated by TCRdb to 2017 to 2018). Study-level background: Hyperthyroidism was considered stable if no progression to ophthalmopathy occurred within 18 months of follow-up. A discovery set of 100 patients (under 45 ophthalmopathy, 57 stable hyperthyroidism) was enrolled to explore V-J signatures distinguishing ophthalmopathy from hyperthyroidism. In total, around 140 blood samples were TCR-sequenced: under 45 ophthalmopathy, roughly 77 hyperthyroidism and some 17 hyperthyroidism-to-ophthalmopathy patients. The independent validation cohort included roughly 19 hyperthyroidism patients plus 17 patients who later progressed from hyperthyroidism to ophthalmopathy. Following sampling, methimazole starting at 30 mg daily was administered to hyperthyroidism patients, and high-dose intravenous methylprednisolone was administered to ophthalmopathy patients. In 6 or 7 hyperthyroidism patients, T-cell repertoires of thyroid tissue and blood were compared. The study used TCR beta repertoire signatures to distinguish Graves' ophthalmopathy from Graves' hyperthyroidism and to predict progression to ophthalmopathy.

This clonotype was detected many times. Its antigen is not yet known. It has no much larger one-base neighbor in the sample; base qualities were not kept. V was cut back by 6 bases and J by 4 bases, leaving a gap of 12 bases between them. The germline V gene provides CDR1 SQVTM and CDR2 ANQGSEA. The CDR3, from cysteine to phenylalanine, totals 13 residues. Left in the record is the CDR3 DNA by itself, 39 bases read in frame from the first base. On the study overall, not on this receptor specifically: In validation, the model predicted ophthalmopathy progression with nearly 71% sensitivity and 72% to 80% specificity; some 13 predicted patients were CT-confirmed with GO in a median of about 7.1 months. In cross-validation, the 13-signature model distinguished ophthalmopathy from stable hyperthyroidism with nearly 90% sensitivity and over 81% specificity, while in the test set the corresponding values were roughly 80% and 75%. Sample size was not statistically predetermined, and group allocation was not concealed from the investigators. Most expanded thyroid clonotypes with frequency above 0.001 were also detected in blood, suggesting blood repertoires may reflect the thyroid immune response.

Hyperthyroidism patients were newly diagnosed, were aged 18 to 65 years, and had a disease duration under 2 months. Patients with other autoimmune diseases, uncontrolled infections, pregnancy or lactation were excluded from the study. Clinical symptoms, serum thyroxine, TRAb, thyroid ultrasound and orbital computed tomography were used for diagnosis. Total RNA was extracted with Trizol reagent and quality-checked on an Agilent 2100 Bioanalyzer. TCR beta CDR3 regions were amplified from RNA transcripts for repertoire sequencing. A first-round RT-PCR used HTBI primers with the Qiagen OneStep RT-PCR kit, followed by a second-round multiplex PCR, size selection and purification. Libraries were sequenced on an Illumina HiSeq2000 using paired-end 100 bp reads. As for the authors' bioinformatics: SOAPnuke was used to process the reads, throwing out any read that had adapters, had uncalled bases, had a mean Phred below 15, or lacked an exact constant-primer or identifier match. COPE v1.2.5 was used to merge the high-quality paired reads. Each unique nucleotide sequence was defined as a clonotype, and clonotypes were aligned to IMGT TRB V, D and J references with MiTCR v1.1. The analysis was limited to V-J combinations with a frequency above 0.0001, which together covered just over 98% of the repertoires. For each V-J combination, a TCR clonal expansion and chaos score was defined as the ratio of F50 clonal expansion to chaos observed in the TCRdist matrix. Features were reduced by Welch's t-statistics and random forest to over 10 V-J combinations, which fed a naive Bayes classifier. Thyroid-blood repertoire similarity was quantified with the Morisita-Horn index. TCRdb applied fastp at Q25 and MiXCR to the public reads, then kept only in-frame beta chains. Duplicate CDR3 protein sequences are folded into a single record with the most common DNA and genes. The V and J calls, along with clone size, are taken from TCRdb and not from the paper's own processing. Counted in this sample were roughly 1.1 million distinct CDR3 sequences; about two fifths of them appeared once. The ten largest clonotypes hold around 10% of the sample.

The TCR comes from an adult man with Graves' hyperthyroidism. The sample was peripheral blood or thyroid tissue (not recorded which). The V and J genes are TRBV29-1 and TRBJ2-2, with the D assignment possibly TRBD1 or TRBD2, given 5 matching bases for each. The nucleotide sequence is given as TGCAGCGTAGGGGACCGTGTCACCGGGGAGCTGTTTTTT. This is translated as CSVGDRVTGELFF.